Listed below are T cell receptor beta chains from one sample, sequenced in a study of regulatory T cells in long-lasting Graves disease. TCRdb reprocessed the multiplex PCR reads via MiXCR and lists one record per CDR3 protein. The profile shows fewer than 650,000 distinct CDR3 sequences, approximately 15% of them singletons. The same data also went into a second study, on T cells in Graves' hyperthyroidism and ophthalmopathy.

The material was peripheral blood mononuclear cells (PBMCs), obtained at new diagnosis, from a patient treated with antithyroid drugs. These receptors were obtained from a woman under 40 with Graves disease. Both conserved end residues are part of each CDR3. The order of the fields is CDR3 protein, CDR3 DNA, D gene, V gene, J gene, clone size. A D gene is named only where the DNA matches it firmly. Clone size is given for some rows only: seen once, a few or many times, or a class if the clone is expanded.

CDR3aa: CASSLKGGDSGNTIYF
CDR3nt: TGTGCCAGCAGCTTAAAGGGTGGGGACTCTGGAAACACCATATATTTT
d_gene: NA
v_gene: TRBV7-9
j_gene: TRBJ1-3
abundance: NA

CDR3aa: CASSHAGPGMVPEQYF
CDR3nt: TGTGCCAGCAGCCACGCCGGGCCAGGGATGGTTCCCGAGCAGTACTTC
d_gene: NA
v_gene: TRBV4-2
j_gene: TRBJ2-7
abundance: NA

CDR3aa: CASSPPSSTADEQYF
CDR3nt: TGTGCCAGCTCACCACCATCTTCGACCGCCGACGAGCAGTACTTC
d_gene: NA
v_gene: TRBV18
j_gene: TRBJ2-7
abundance: NA

CDR3aa: CASKQTSGVNTQYF
CDR3nt: TGTGCCAGCAAACAGACTAGCGGGGTAAATACGCAGTATTTT
d_gene: TRBD2
v_gene: TRBV12-3/TRBV12-4
j_gene: TRBJ2-3
abundance: NA

CDR3aa: CSARVPGSQYNEQFF
CDR3nt: TGCAGTGCTAGGGTCCCAGGAAGCCAATACAATGAGCAGTTCTTC
d_gene: NA
v_gene: TRBV20-1
j_gene: TRBJ2-1
abundance: few

CDR3aa: CASSLGPSGENEQFF
CDR3nt: TGCGCCAGCAGCTTGGGTCCTAGCGGGGAAAATGAGCAGTTCTTC
d_gene: TRBD2
v_gene: TRBV5-1
j_gene: TRBJ2-1
abundance: many

CDR3aa: CSARVGKNTEAFF
CDR3nt: TGCAGTGCTAGAGTTGGGAAGAACACTGAAGCTTTCTTT
d_gene: NA
v_gene: TRBV20-1
j_gene: TRBJ1-1
abundance: many

CDR3aa: CASSPVPDDYAQYF
CDR3nt: TGTGCCAGCAGCCCCGTCCCGGACGATTATGCGCAGTATTTT
d_gene: NA
v_gene: TRBV7-8
j_gene: TRBJ2-3
abundance: many

CDR3aa: CASSPILAGEYQETQYF
CDR3nt: TGTGCCAGCAGCCCCATACTAGCGGGCGAGTACCAAGAGACCCAGTACTTC
d_gene: TRBD2
v_gene: TRBV3-1
j_gene: TRBJ2-5
abundance: few

CDR3aa: CASSLGQGADYYGYTF
CDR3nt: TGTGCCAGCAGTTTAGGGCAGGGGGCGGACTACTATGGCTACACCTTC
d_gene: TRBD1
v_gene: TRBV12-3/TRBV12-4
j_gene: TRBJ1-2
abundance: NA

CDR3aa: CASSPTGGAGELFF
CDR3nt: TGTGCCAGCAGCCCCACAGGAGGGGCCGGGGAGCTGTTTTTT
d_gene: NA
v_gene: TRBV7-8
j_gene: TRBJ2-2
abundance: NA

CDR3aa: CASSTPALKSSPQHF
CDR3nt: TGTGCCAGTAGTACACCGGCTTTGAAGTCTTCCCCCCAGCATTTT
d_gene: NA
v_gene: TRBV19
j_gene: TRBJ1-5
abundance: few

CDR3aa: CASRTRHRRGQYF
CDR3nt: TGTGCCAGCAGGACCCGACACCGTCGGGGGCAGTACTTC
d_gene: NA
v_gene: TRBV28
j_gene: TRBJ2-7
abundance: many

CDR3aa: CASSLDRGFGSNQPQHF
CDR3nt: TGTGCCAGCAGCCTTGACCGGGGATTCGGTAGCAATCAGCCCCAGCATTTT
d_gene: NA
v_gene: TRBV28
j_gene: TRBJ1-5
abundance: many

CDR3aa: CASRNPLRVDEQFF
CDR3nt: TGTGCCAGCCGTAACCCCCTTAGAGTGGATGAGCAGTTCTTC
d_gene: NA
v_gene: TRBV28
j_gene: TRBJ2-1
abundance: NA

CDR3aa: CASSLVTGQVVWGETQYF
CDR3nt: TGTGCCAGCAGCTTAGTTACGGGGCAAGTGGTGTGGGGAGAGACCCAGTACTTC
d_gene: NA
v_gene: TRBV7-8
j_gene: TRBJ2-5
abundance: many

CDR3aa: CASSMTGLEQYF
CDR3nt: TGTGCCAGCAGTATGACAGGCCTCGAGCAGTACTTC
d_gene: NA
v_gene: TRBV11-1
j_gene: TRBJ2-7
abundance: few